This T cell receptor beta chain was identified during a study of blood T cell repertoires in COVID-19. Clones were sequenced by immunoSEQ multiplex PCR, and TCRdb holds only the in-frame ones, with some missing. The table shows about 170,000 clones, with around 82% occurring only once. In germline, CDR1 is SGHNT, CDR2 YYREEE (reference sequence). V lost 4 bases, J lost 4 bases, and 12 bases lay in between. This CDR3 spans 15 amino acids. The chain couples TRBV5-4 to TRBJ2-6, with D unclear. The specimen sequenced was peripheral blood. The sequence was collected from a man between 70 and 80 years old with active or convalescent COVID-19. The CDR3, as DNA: TGTGCCAGCAGCAACTTCATCAACGGGGCCAACGTCCTGACTTTC. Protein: CASSNFINGANVLTF.